This T cell receptor beta chain was identified during a study of OX40 agonist ivuxolimab in advanced cancers. Study as a whole: Participants averaged approximately 65 years of age (range roughly 23 to 90) and were approximately 81% male.

Sequencing was performed with immunoSEQ multiplex PCR; in TCRdb, only in-frame clones are kept and a portion is missing. The sample holds roughly 67,000 clones, around four fifths seen once. On this clone: The antigen is not known.

The sampling schedule covered blood at baseline, cycle 4 day 1, and cycle 7 day 1. V lost 0 bases to trimming and J lost 2 bases; unmatched junction nucleotides: 5. The germline V gene encodes CDR1 SGHRS and CDR2 YFSETQ. The CDR3 is 16 amino acids. Overall study results and limits: Circulating CD4+ and CD8+ T cells showed clonal expansion by week 6 at 0.1 to 3.0 mg/kg.

The TCR comes from an adult with an advanced solid tumor such as melanoma, head and neck, liver or kidney cancer. Material: CD4+ or CD8+ T cells sorted from blood, obtained in a trial of the OX40 agonist ivuxolimab. This sequence joins TRBV5-1 and TRBJ2-3; 8 nucleotides align to TRBD2. The CDR3: CASSLGLAGFTDTQYF. DNA for the CDR3: TGCGCCAGCAGCTTGGGGCTAGCGGGCTTCACAGATACGCAGTATTTT.